Presented here are 5 T cell receptor beta chains from one specimen sequenced in a study of CD8+CD57+ T cells in acquired aplastic anemia. TCR beta VDJ and CDR3 profiles were obtained from a genomic DNA template. Each CDR3 protein is one row after TCRdb ran MiXCR on the reads. The sample records some 64,000 distinct CDR3 sequences, about 56% being singletons. Sequencing input: sorted CD4+, CD8+, or CD8+CD57+ T cells (not recorded which) from PBMCs. Receptor source: a human donor in good health, serving as a control.

The V call is TRBV5-1, the J call TRBJ1-1; D call uncertain. Trimming removed 7 bases from V and 1 base from J, with 14 bases in between. CDR3 length: 14 residues. Germline assignment: CDR1 SGHRS and CDR2 YFSETQ. The CDR3, as DNA: TGCGCCAGCGACTTGGTGCCCGAGAACACTGAAGCTTTCTTT. Its translation is CASDLVPENTEAFF.

This clonotype was seen only once. As DNA, the CDR3 is TGTGCCAGCAGTGAACGGGCTAACTATGGCTACACCTTC. Encoded protein: CASSERANYGYTF. The V gene is TRBV6-1, the J gene TRBJ1-2; D gene unclear. CDR3 length: 13 residues. The V gene's germline CDR1 is MNHNS and CDR2 SASEGT. Trimming cost V 2 bases and J 0 bases, with 4 bases left between them.

There are a few counts of this clonotype. A single base separates this from a much larger clone, so it may be a read error. This chain connects TRBV10-3 to TRBJ2-1; TRBD2 aligns across 11 bases. The CDR3 runs to 15 residues. Germline-derived CDR1 and CDR2 are ENHRY and SYGVKD. The junction had 15 bases not matched to a gene; V was cut back by 11 bases and J by 9 bases. The CDR3 nucleotides are TGTGCCGGCAGTTACTCTCGTAGCGGGAGGGGTGAGCAGTTCTTC. Translated, it gives CAGSYSRSGRGEQFF.

This clonotype was found a few times. The V and J genes are TRBV29-1 and TRBJ2-7, with D perhaps matching TRBD2 (6 bases). V gave up 6 bases and J gave up 1 base, with 13 bases separating them. Germline CDR1 is SQVTM and CDR2 is ANQGSEA. The CDR3 is 13 amino acids. In nucleotides, the CDR3 is TGCAGCGTAGGGATAGGGACTTCCTACGAGCAGTACTTC. It translates to CSVGIGTSYEQYF.

This chain connects TRBV12-3 or TRBV12-4 to TRBJ2-1; 9 nucleotides line up with TRBD2. V trimming: 3 bases; J trimming: 8 bases; junction bases outside the gene matches: 11. The CDR3 covers 16 residues. The CDR3 sequence is CASSFSPGLARHEQFF. DNA of the CDR3: TGTGCCAGCAGTTTTTCCCCGGGACTAGCAAGGCATGAGCAGTTCTTC.